These 25 T cell receptor beta chains originate from one sample sequenced in a study of blood T cell repertoires in COVID-19. Measured with immunoSEQ multiplex PCR; TCRdb has only the in-frame clones, and not every one. Among 120,000 to 150,000 clones listed, roughly 90% were seen once. The material sequenced was peripheral blood. The receptors were gathered from a human donor with COVID-19, enrolled during active disease. The donor label of this sample is uncertain.

The chain carries TRBV12-3 or TRBV12-4 and TRBJ2-7; 10 bases are a match to TRBD1. V gave up 6 bases and J gave up 6 bases; unmatched junction bases: 5. The CDR3 is made up of 13 amino acids. In DNA form, the CDR3 reads TGTGCCAGCAGCACGGACAGGGGGGCCGAGCAGTACTTC. Translating gives CASSTDRGAEQYF.

This clone was counted once. J is TRBJ1-5 and V is TRBV5-5; the match to TRBD1 covers 7 bases. Trimming removed 3 bases from V and 2 bases from J; junction bases left unmatched: 2. The germline V gene has CDR1 SGHKS and CDR2 YYEKEE (reference sequence). The CDR3 has 14 amino acids. CDR3 sequence (DNA): TGTGCCAGCAGCTACACAGGGGGCAATCAGCCCCAGCATTTT. Translated: CASSYTGGNQPQHF.

The rearrangement joins TRBV5-6 to TRBJ1-2; possible D gene TRBD1, 6 bases. V gave up 0 bases and J gave up 8 bases, with 11 bases separating them. Germline CDR1 reads SGHDT; CDR2 reads YYEEEE. CDR3 length equals 13 residues. In DNA form, the CDR3 reads TGTGCCAGCAGCTTGGCACAGGGAAGGGGCTACACCTTC. Its protein product is CASSLAQGRGYTF. Full variable domain (outside the CDR3, taken from reference TRBV5-6 and TRBJ1-2): DAGVTQSPTHLIKTRGQQVTLRCSPKSGHDTVSWYQQALGQGPQFIFQYYEEEERQRGNFPDRFSGHQFPNYSSELNVNALLLGDSALYLCASSLAQGRGYTFGSGTRLTVV.

V and J are TRBV7-2 and TRBJ1-1; TRBD1 agrees at 7 bases. Germline CDR1 and CDR2: SGHTA and FQGNSA. The CDR3 is made up of 15 amino acids. V lost 3 bases to trimming and J lost 2 bases; unmatched junction nucleotides: 6. In DNA, the CDR3 is TGTGCCAGCAGCTTGAACAGGGGTTTAAACACTGAAGCTTTCTTT. Its protein product is CASSLNRGLNTEAFF.

The gene calls are TRBV2 and TRBJ2-3; 11 bases match TRBD2. The J segment lost 0 bases and the V segment lost 8 bases, leaving 13 bases of the junction unmatched. The CDR3 consists of 18 residues. Germline lookup yields CDR1 SNHLY and CDR2 FYNNEI. The CDR3 protein is CASPREISGGVSTDTQYF. The CDR3 nucleotides are TGTGCCAGCCCCAGGGAGATTAGCGGGGGGGTTAGCACAGATACGCAGTATTTT.

V usage is TRBV6-5 and J usage is TRBJ1-3, with 7 bases aligning to TRBD1. Germline CDR1 reads MNHEY; CDR2 reads SVGAGI. The CDR3 contains 14 residues. V was pared by 7 bases and J by 3 bases, with 6 bases of the junction left unmatched. This CDR3 is CASNRQGSGNTIYF. The CDR3 coding sequence is TGTGCCAGCAACCGACAGGGAAGTGGAAACACCATATATTTT.

This chain links TRBV2 with TRBJ1-4; D is perhaps TRBD1 (5 bases). V lost 8 bases and J lost 6, with 10 bases in between. This CDR3 is 12 amino acids long. Germline CDR1 and CDR2: SNHLY and FYNNEI. This chain's CDR3 is CASQGPDEKLFF. CDR3 nucleotides: TGTGCCAGCCAGGGTCCAGATGAAAAACTGTTTTTT.

This rearrangement joins TRBV4-1 to TRBJ2-7; 9 bases align to TRBD2. Losses at the gene ends were 5 bases for V and 7 bases for J; bases not matched to a gene: 12. Germline CDR1 is MGHRA and CDR2 is YSYEKL. The CDR3 has 15 residues. CDR3 nucleotide sequence: TGCGCCAGCAGCTTGGCTGGCGGGAGGGTCGGGGAGCAGTACTTC. Protein sequence: CASSLAGGRVGEQYF.

V usage is TRBV10-2 and J usage is TRBJ2-5, with 9 positions matching TRBD1. Per germline, CDR1 WSHSY and CDR2 SAAADI. V was clipped by 8 bases and J by 7 bases; unmatched bases: 8. CDR3 size: 13 residues. The CDR3 DNA sequence: TGCGCCAGCCTGGACAGACAGGGGGTGACCCAGTACTTC. Encoded protein: CASLDRQGVTQYF.

This chain connects TRBV27 to TRBJ1-6; D is possibly TRBD1 (5 bases). This CDR3 is built from 15 residues. V shed 2 bases and J shed 10 bases, with 15 bases lying between them. The germline gives CDR1 MNHEY, CDR2 SMNVEV (reference sequence). CDR3 sequence (DNA): TGTGCCAGCAGTTTACTAGGGGTTTTGGGATCACCCCTCCACTTT. Translating gives CASSLLGVLGSPLHF.

This chain uses TRBV21-1 with TRBJ2-7; the D call TRBD2 from the table was never checked on the DNA. TRBV21-1 is a listed pseudogene. The length of the CDR3 is 17 residues. CDR3 bases: TGTGCCAGCAGCAACCATCGGGGACTAGCGGACTCCTACGAGCAGTACTTC. It yields the protein CASSNHRGLADSYEQYF.

The chain links TRBV30 to TRBJ2-2, with a tentative D call TRBD2 (7 bases). The V end lost 2 bases, the J end lost 5 bases, and 15 bases lay between the germline ends. The CDR3 has 15 amino acids. The germline V gene encodes CDR1 GTSNPN and CDR2 SVGIG (reference sequence). CDR3 coding DNA: TGTGCCTGGAGTCTCGCTAGGGGGGGGACCGGGGAGCTGTTTTTT. Amino acids: CAWSLARGGTGELFF.

The gene calls are TRBV19 and TRBJ2-3, with no clear D. V shed 3 bases and J shed 0 bases, with 10 bases lying between them. CDR3 size: 15 residues. Germline CDR1 reads LNHDA; CDR2 reads SQIVND (reference sequence). CDR3 bases: TGTGCCAGTAGTATGAGCTTTTCTAGCACAGATACGCAGTATTTT. Protein: CASSMSFSSTDTQYF.

The table lists this clone with a count of one. The J gene is TRBJ1-1, the V gene TRBV4-2; D is perhaps TRBD1 (5 bases). The CDR3 length is 16 residues. CDR1 and CDR2 from the germline V gene are LGHNA and YNFKEQ. Trimming cost V 1 base and J 3 bases, with 15 bases left between them. For the CDR3, the DNA is TGTGCCAGCAGCCAAGCCGGTTGGGGGGATCACACTGAAGCTTTCTTT. This codes for CASSQAGWGDHTEAFF.

The V gene is TRBV30, the J gene TRBJ1-2; maybe TRBD1 (6 bases). Trimming pared 4 bases from V and 5 bases from J, leaving 11 bases between. The CDR3 loop spans 12 amino acids. CDR1 and CDR2 (germline): GTSNPN, SVGIG (reference sequence). CDR3 sequence (DNA): TGTGCCTGGATGGGGGCAGGGTATGGCTACACCTTC. It specifies CAWMGAGYGYTF.

The chain employs TRBV5-6 and TRBJ2-7; 9 positions match TRBD1. The CDR3 spans 15 residues. CDR1 and CDR2 from the germline V gene are SGHDT and YYEEEE. With 1 base clipped from V and 7 bases from J, the junction kept 9 bases outside the gene matches. The CDR3 here is CASSLWDRVDQEQYF. The CDR3 DNA is TGTGCCAGCAGCTTGTGGGACAGGGTGGATCAGGAGCAGTACTTC. Combining the CDR3 with reference TRBV5-6 and TRBJ2-7 gives the whole variable domain DAGVTQSPTHLIKTRGQQVTLRCSPKSGHDTVSWYQQALGQGPQFIFQYYEEEERQRGNFPDRFSGHQFPNYSSELNVNALLLGDSALYLCASSLWDRVDQEQYFGPGTRLTVT.

The J gene is TRBJ1-3, the V gene TRBV18; tentative D call: TRBD1 (5 bases). Deletions cut 3 bases from V and 8 bases from J, with 14 bases between. This CDR3 has 14 residues. The germline V gene encodes CDR1 KGHSH and CDR2 LQKENI. The CDR3 here is CASSPGDYGDTIYF. CDR3 sequence (DNA): TGTGCCAGCTCACCGGGGGACTACGGAGACACCATATATTTT.

The chain links TRBV19 to TRBJ2-3; TRBD2 matches 7 bases. In germline, CDR1 is LNHDA, CDR2 SQIVND (reference sequence). With 4 bases clipped from V and 6 bases from J, the junction kept 13 bases outside the gene matches. The CDR3 length is 16 residues. The CDR3: CASSTNLGGGPDTQYF. The CDR3 coding sequence is TGTGCCAGTAGTACTAATCTTGGGGGAGGGCCGGATACGCAGTATTTT. Looking up the rest from reference TRBV19 and TRBJ2-3 gives the full variable domain: DGGITQSPKYLFRKEGQNVTLSCEQNLNHDAMYWYRQDPGQGLRLIYYSQIVNDFQKGDIAEGYSVSREKKESFPLTVTSAQKNPTAFYLCASSTNLGGGPDTQYFGPGTRLTVL.

This clone was seen a few times. The DNA of the CDR3 is TGTGCCAGCAGCCCCAACGCTAGGGGTGAGCAGTTCTTC. It yields the protein CASSPNARGEQFF. The chain uses TRBV11-2 and TRBJ2-1, with D possibly being TRBD1 (5 bases). V was pared by 5 bases and J by 9 bases, with 14 bases between. From germline, CDR1 is SGHAT and CDR2 FQNNGV. The CDR3 has 13 residues. The full variable domain, in which reference TRBV11-2 and TRBJ2-1 provide the parts outside the CDR3, is EAGVAQSPRYKIIEKRQSVAFWCNPISGHATLYWYQQILGQGPKLLIQFQNNGVVDDSQLPKDRFSAERLKGVDSTLKIQPAKLEDSAVYLCASSPNARGEQFFGPGTRLTVL.

The chain employs TRBV7-9 and TRBJ1-2, with D perhaps TRBD1 (5 bases). This CDR3 comprises 13 residues. V was trimmed by 3 bases and J by 5 bases, leaving 10 bases between them. Germline CDR1 SEHNR, CDR2 FQNEAQ (reference sequence). For the CDR3, the DNA is TGTGCCAGCAGCTTCGGGGGGAGGTATGGCTACACCTTC. It translates to CASSFGGRYGYTF.

The chain carries TRBV27 and TRBJ1-1; D is undetermined. This CDR3 has 10 residues. CDR1 is MNHEY and CDR2 is SMNVEV in the germline V gene (reference sequence). Between the trimmed V and J ends, which lost 4 bases and 8 bases, there was a span of 5 bases. CDR3 DNA: TGTGCCAGCAGTTCCCCAGAAGCTTTCTTT. This gives the protein CASSSPEAFF.

The chain uses TRBV7-3 and TRBJ2-2; D gene uncertain. Trimming shortened V by 5 bases and J by 2 bases, and 9 bases separated the two germline ends. Per germline, CDR1 SGHTA and CDR2 FQGTGA. The CDR3 covers 14 residues. CDR3 in DNA: TGTGCCAGCAGCCCGGGTCCTAACACCGGGGAGCTGTTTTTT. This encodes CASSPGPNTGELFF.

This clone appeared a single time. The gene calls are TRBV7-9 and TRBJ2-3; D perhaps matches TRBD1 (5 bases). CDR3 length: 14 residues. Deletions cut 4 bases from V and 0 bases from J, with 8 bases between. Germline V lookup: CDR1 SEHNR, CDR2 FQNEAQ (reference sequence). This CDR3 is CASSSTGSTDTQYF. The CDR3 DNA sequence: TGTGCCAGCAGCTCCACAGGTAGCACAGATACGCAGTATTTT.

This chain connects TRBV18 to TRBJ2-1, with 10 bases fitting TRBD1. The CDR3 consists of 15 residues. CDR1 is KGHSH and CDR2 is LQKENI in the germline V gene. The ends lost 4 bases at V and 3 bases at J; junction bases unmatched: 3. This chain's CDR3 is CASSLWTGGYNEQFF. The CDR3 DNA reads TGTGCCAGCTCACTTTGGACAGGGGGCTACAATGAGCAGTTCTTC.

This clone was counted between two and nine times. This chain links TRBV7-9 with TRBJ1-2; TRBD1 matches at 7 bases. Trimming at V came to 2 bases and at J to 5 bases, leaving 8 bases not matched to a gene. There are 15 residues in the CDR3. Germline CDR1 SEHNR, CDR2 FQNEAQ (reference sequence). The CDR3 region is CASSLRGTVFYGYTF. The CDR3 DNA follows: TGTGCCAGCAGCTTACGGGGGACAGTTTTTTATGGCTACACCTTC.